The T cell receptor (beta chain) described here comes from a study of T cell clonality in common variable immunodeficiency. Both groups were predominantly of Caucasian heritage. From germline, CDR1 is MRHNA and CDR2 SNTAGT. The CDR3 length is 15 residues. Unmatched junction bases numbered 0, after V lost 4 bases and J lost 1 base. This clone appeared many times. The antigen is unknown. From the germline J gene comes the end of the CDR3, since the read stops 3 residues before it. Findings and limits, study-wide: The cause of increased CVID clonality remains unclear without subpopulation sequencing. CVID subjects shared fewer TCRbeta clones than healthy controls did.

Sequenced by immunoSEQ multiplex PCR; TCRdb stores in-frame clones only, minus some. The sample is made up of approximately 51,000 clones, none counted only once. The sample comprised peripheral blood mononuclear cells. The V gene is TRBV6-4, the J gene TRBJ2-3; 12 positions agree with TRBD2. The TCR originated in a person aged 18-69 years in good health. The CDR3 region is CASSGTSGGTDTQYF. The CDR3 DNA, read in part, is TGTGCCAGCAGTGGGACTAGCGGGGGCACAGATACG.